Detailed here is one T cell receptor beta chain. This entry comes from a study of T cell changes during pregnancy in multiple sclerosis. Profiling relied on immunoSEQ multiplex PCR, and the TCRdb table lists in-frame clones only, not all of them. The table shows around 72,000 clones, with under 95% occurring only once. Germline CDR1 LNHDA, CDR2 SQIVND (reference sequence). CDR3 length equals 14 residues. The V end lost 4 bases, the J end lost 4 bases, and 11 bases lay between the germline ends. The rearrangement joins TRBV19 to TRBJ2-1; D ambiguous. Specimen: CD4+ T cells from peripheral blood mononuclear cells, collected before pregnancy. This receptor was identified in a female donor with multiple sclerosis, enrolled in a pregnancy study. The CDR3 nucleotides are TGTGCCAGTAGTAGTCGTAGTAAATACAATGAGCAGTTCTTC. Translated, it gives CASSSRSKYNEQFF.